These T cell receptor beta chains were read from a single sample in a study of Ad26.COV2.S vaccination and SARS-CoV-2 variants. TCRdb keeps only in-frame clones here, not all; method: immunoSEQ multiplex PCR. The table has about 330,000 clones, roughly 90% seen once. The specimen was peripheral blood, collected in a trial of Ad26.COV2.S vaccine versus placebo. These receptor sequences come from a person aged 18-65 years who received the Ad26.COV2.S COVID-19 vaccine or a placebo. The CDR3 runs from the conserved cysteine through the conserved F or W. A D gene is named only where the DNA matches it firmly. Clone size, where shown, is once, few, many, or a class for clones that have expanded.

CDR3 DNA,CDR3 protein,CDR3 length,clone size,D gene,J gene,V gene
TGTGCCAGCAGCCCCCGAGCTCCCGGAGGTATCACTGAAGCTTTCTTT,CASSPRAPGGITEAFF,16,.,.,TRBJ1-1,TRBV9
TGTGCCAGCAGCGCCGTCGGGGGAGCCGGGTACGAGCAGTACTTC,CASSAVGGAGYEQYF,15,.,.,TRBJ2-7,TRBV9
TGTGCCAGCAGCTCCCGTAGCGGGAGGGGAGAGACCCAGTACTTC,CASSSRSGRGETQYF,15,.,TRBD2,TRBJ2-5,TRBV11-3
TGTGCCACCAGCCCCAAGCCGGGGACTAGAGCAGATACGCAGTATTTT,CATSPKPGTRADTQYF,16,.,TRBD2,TRBJ2-3,TRBV15
TGTGCCAGCAGCTTAGTGCCCGGTTGGAGGGGTGGCTACACCTTC,CASSLVPGWRGGYTF,15,.,.,TRBJ1-2,TRBV7-8
TGTGCCAGCAGCACAGGGTCTGGAAACACCATATATTTT,CASSTGSGNTIYF,13,.,.,TRBJ1-3,TRBV6-5
TGTGCCAGCAGCCACCCGGCGAACCCTCAGGGAACTGAAGCTTTCTTT,CASSHPANPQGTEAFF,16,.,.,TRBJ1-1,TRBV16
TGTGCCAGTTTGGGAGGGCGCTCCTACAATGAGCAGTTCTTC,CASLGGRSYNEQFF,14,.,TRBD2,TRBJ2-1,TRBV19
TGTGCCAGCAGTTACTCGGGCTTTTTTTATGGCTACACCTTC,CASSYSGFFYGYTF,14,.,.,TRBJ1-2,TRBV6-2/TRBV6-3
TGTGCCAGCAGCCCTTCACCCCGGACAGGGCGAACCGGGGAGCTGTTTTTT,CASSPSPRTGRTGELFF,17,.,TRBD1,TRBJ2-2,TRBV14
TGCGCCAGCAGTGAGATGGGAGAGAACACTGAAGCTTTCTTT,CASSEMGENTEAFF,14,once,.,TRBJ1-1,TRBV10-2
TGTGCCAGCAGGCTGAGGACAGGGGATTACAGCACAGATACGCAGTATTTT,CASRLRTGDYSTDTQYF,17,.,TRBD1,TRBJ2-3,TRBV2
TGCGCCAGCAGCGATAGGGGGGATTTCGGTGGCTACACCTTC,CASSDRGDFGGYTF,14,few,.,TRBJ1-2,TRBV10-1
TGCGCCAGCAGCTTGGCTGGACAGGGGTTGAAGAACACTGAAGCTTTCTTT,CASSLAGQGLKNTEAFF,17,.,TRBD1,TRBJ1-1,TRBV5-1
TGTGCCAGCAGCTTAGTGGGGGTTGGGGTATCGAACACTGAAGCTTTCTTT,CASSLVGVGVSNTEAFF,17,.,.,TRBJ1-1,TRBV7-2
TGTGCCAGCAGCTTAGGAGGACGAGTCGAAGAGACCCAGTACTTC,CASSLGGRVEETQYF,15,.,.,TRBJ2-5,TRBV13
TGCACCAGCAGCCGATCGAAGCGGGGAGGCACCGGGGAGCTGTTTTTT,CTSSRSKRGGTGELFF,16,.,.,TRBJ2-2,TRBV1
TGTGCCAGCAGCTTGTGGGCTTCGGAGACCCAGTACTTC,CASSLWASETQYF,13,once,.,TRBJ2-5,TRBV5-6
TGTGCCAGCAGTGAGGGACAGTTCTCTGGAAACACCATATATTTT,CASSEGQFSGNTIYF,15,.,TRBD1,TRBJ1-3,TRBV6-1
TGCGCCAGCAGCCATCCGGACAGGGGGGAGCAGTACTTC,CASSHPDRGEQYF,13,.,TRBD1,TRBJ2-4,TRBV4-1
TGTGCCAGCAGTGAAAACGTCTATAGCAATCAGCCCCAGCATTTT,CASSENVYSNQPQHF,15,.,.,TRBJ1-5,TRBV6-1
TGTGCCAGCAGTTCGCCCGCTAGCGGCAATGAGCAGTTCTTC,CASSSPASGNEQFF,14,.,TRBD2,TRBJ2-1,TRBV6-5
TGTGCCAGCAGCCTCGTGGGACAGGGGAAGACTGAAGCTTTCTTT,CASSLVGQGKTEAFF,15,.,TRBD1,TRBJ1-1,TRBV7-2
TGCGCCAGCAGCTTACCGACAGACTCATATGGCTACACCTTC,CASSLPTDSYGYTF,14,.,.,TRBJ1-2,TRBV5-1
TGTGCCAGCAGCCAAGGGGTCCGACAGGGGTCGGGCTATGGCTACACCTTC,CASSQGVRQGSGYGYTF,17,.,TRBD1,TRBJ1-2,TRBV4-2
TGTGCCAGTAGTATACCCGGGACAGGGGGTTACGAGCAGTTCTTC,CASSIPGTGGYEQFF,15,.,TRBD1,TRBJ2-1,TRBV19
TGTGCCAGCAGTTCCCCGTTGCAGCCCCAGCATTTT,CASSSPLQPQHF,12,.,.,TRBJ1-5,TRBV28
TGCAGCGTTGACGGTAGCGGGGGAAGCACAGATACGCAGTATTTT,CSVDGSGGSTDTQYF,15,.,TRBD2,TRBJ2-3,TRBV29-1
TGCGCCAGCAGCCAGTTTAGGAACACTGAAGCTTTCTTT,CASSQFRNTEAFF,13,.,.,TRBJ1-1,TRBV4-3
TGTGCCAGCAGTTACGGGACAGGGTTGACTGGTAACACTGAAGCTTTCTTT,CASSYGTGLTGNTEAFF,17,.,TRBD1,TRBJ1-1,TRBV9
TGTGCCAGCAGCCAATTCGGAGGGGATCGGGCTGAAGCTTTCTTT,CASSQFGGDRAEAFF,15,.,.,TRBJ1-1,TRBV7-6
TGCAGCGTCCGTCCGGGAACGAACACCGGGGAGCTGTTTTTT,CSVRPGTNTGELFF,14,.,.,TRBJ2-2,TRBV29-1
TGTGCCAGCAGCTTAGGAGGGGCAGAGGAAGCTTTCTTT,CASSLGGAEEAFF,13,.,.,TRBJ1-1,TRBV7-2
TGTGCCAGCATTACTCCGGGACAGGGGGCGTCTGGCTACACCTTC,CASITPGQGASGYTF,15,.,TRBD1,TRBJ1-2,TRBV28
TGTGCCAGTAGTGACACTCGAGGCGCCGGAAACACCATATATTTT,CASSDTRGAGNTIYF,15,.,.,TRBJ1-3,TRBV19
TGTGCCAGCAGCCGTGGCAGCTTCTATGGCTACACCTTC,CASSRGSFYGYTF,13,.,.,TRBJ1-2,TRBV3-1/TRBV3-2
TGTGCCAGCAGCAGATTAGCGGGAATCACCGAAGACGATGAGCAGTTCTTC,CASSRLAGITEDDEQFF,17,.,TRBD2,TRBJ2-1,TRBV28
TGTGCCAGCAGCCAAGAGGCGAGTTGGCACGCAATGAACACTGAAGCTTTCTTT,CASSQEASWHAMNTEAFF,18,.,.,TRBJ1-1,TRBV4-2
TGCGCCAGCAGCCGCAGGGGGGAGAAGGAAAAACTGTTTTTT,CASSRRGEKEKLFF,14,.,TRBD1,TRBJ1-4,TRBV5-1
TGTGCCAGCAGTTCAAGGACAGGGTCGATGTATGGCTACACCTTC,CASSSRTGSMYGYTF,15,few,TRBD1,TRBJ1-2,TRBV27
TGTGCCAGCAGCTTGGTTTGGCAGAACAATGAAAAACTGTTTTTT,CASSLVWQNNEKLFF,15,.,.,TRBJ1-4,TRBV5-5
TGCGCCAGCAGCCAAGTTGGCTTCGGAGAGCAGTTCTTC,CASSQVGFGEQFF,13,.,.,TRBJ2-1,TRBV4-3
TGTGCCAGCAGCCCCGGGAGCAGCTCCTACAATGAGCAGTTCTTC,CASSPGSSSYNEQFF,15,once,.,TRBJ2-1,TRBV11-3
TGTGCCAGCAGCTTGGCCCAGGACAGGGGGCGAGCCGGGGAGCTGTTTTTT,CASSLAQDRGRAGELFF,17,.,TRBD1,TRBJ2-2,TRBV5-4
TGTGCCAGTAGTATAGGGGGTACAGGGTTTCGGGACCCTCAAGAAAAACTGTTTTTT,CASSIGGTGFRDPQEKLFF,19,.,.,TRBJ1-4,TRBV19
TGTGCCAGCAGCCACGGGACGGCGGTTTCTTCACCCCTCCACTTT,CASSHGTAVSSPLHF,15,.,.,TRBJ1-6,TRBV5-5
TGTGCCAGCAGCCAAAGCCTCCAAGTTCTATCATCCTACAATGAGCAGTTCTTC,CASSQSLQVLSSYNEQFF,18,.,.,TRBJ2-1,TRBV14
TGTGCCAGCAGCTTTGAACTGGCGAGAGGATATGAGCAGTTCTTC,CASSFELARGYEQFF,15,.,.,TRBJ2-1,TRBV11-2
TGTGTTCAGGGGTCTGAGGATACGCAGTATTTT,CVQGSEDTQYF,11,.,.,TRBJ2-3,TRBV7-9
TGCGCCAGCAGCTTATCGCGCCGGGGCTACACCTTC,CASSLSRRGYTF,12,.,.,TRBJ1-2,TRBV5-1
TGTGCCAGCAGCCCCCTATTGACTAGCGGGAGGTTCATCGTCAATGAGCAGTTCTTC,CASSPLLTSGRFIVNEQFF,19,once,TRBD2,TRBJ2-1,TRBV3-1/TRBV3-2
TGTGCCAGCAGCTTGAAGGGGCCGACCCCGACCTATGGCTACACCTTC,CASSLKGPTPTYGYTF,16,.,.,TRBJ1-2,TRBV5-4
TGTGCCAGCTCACCACCGGGACTAGGAGTTTCTTACGAGCAGTACTTC,CASSPPGLGVSYEQYF,16,.,TRBD2,TRBJ2-7,TRBV18
TGTGCCAGCAGCCCTTGGACCGGGACAGGGCAAGAGACCCAGTACTTC,CASSPWTGTGQETQYF,16,.,TRBD1,TRBJ2-5,TRBV7-9
TGTGCTAGTGGTTGGGGGACTAGCGGGCTGGCGACCCAGTACTTC,CASGWGTSGLATQYF,15,.,TRBD2,TRBJ2-5,TRBV12-5
TGCAGTGCTAGTGCAGGTTCTAACTATGGCTACACCTTC,CSASAGSNYGYTF,13,.,.,TRBJ1-2,TRBV20-1
TGTGCCAGCAGCTTCCCCATGAACACTGAAGCTTTCTTT,CASSFPMNTEAFF,13,.,.,TRBJ1-1,TRBV5-4
TGTGCCAGCAGCACCAGACAGGGGAACACCGGGGAGCTGTTTTTT,CASSTRQGNTGELFF,15,.,TRBD1,TRBJ2-2,TRBV11-3